The entry below describes one T cell receptor beta chain. Its antigen is still unknown. The data were obtained in a study of T cells and Merkel cell carcinoma outcomes. Findings and caveats of the study: Merkel cell carcinoma outcomes were reportedly predicted by repertoire and T-cell density.

Here immunoSEQ multiplex PCR was the method, and the copy in TCRdb shows in-frame clones only, minus some. Among about 19,000 clones listed, about 80% were seen once. The sample consisted of tumor tissue from Merkel cell carcinoma. This clonotype was obtained from a human donor with Merkel cell carcinoma.

DNA of the CDR3: TGTGCCAGCAGCTACGGGGTGGGCTACACCTTC. Encoded protein: CASSYGVGYTF. V is TRBV11-2 and J is TRBJ1-2; D gene unclear. Germline V gene lookup returns CDR1 SGHAT and CDR2 FQNNGV. This CDR3 has 11 residues. V was shortened by 4 bases and J by 8 bases, with 8 bases between the two germline ends.